The sequence of this T cell receptor (beta chain) was determined in a study of T cells in Graves' hyperthyroidism and ophthalmopathy. The patients, who ranged from 18 to 65 in age, presented with newly diagnosed hyperthyroidism lasting under 2 months. Predating any ophthalmopathy symptoms, the blood sample was taken at first hyperthyroidism diagnosis. Cells are PBMCs isolated from around 10 ml of fresh blood. In this sample, this clonotype turned up a few times. The target antigen is unknown. RNA transcripts gave rise to amplified TCR beta CDR3 regions. A set of HTBI primers served as the primers for a first-round RT-PCR of the TCR CDR3. TCRdb called the multiplex PCR reads again in MiXCR, with one record for every CDR3 protein. The sample yields roughly 360,000 distinct CDR3 sequences, roughly 14% seen once. Study observations and caveats: Clonotypes that were expanded in thyroid above 0.001 mostly appeared in blood too.

CDR3 length: 14 residues. The V gene's germline CDR1 is LNHDA and CDR2 SQIVND (reference sequence). With 6 bases removed from V and 1 base from J, the gap between germline ends came to 7 bases. This sequence was found in a man aged 30-40 years with Graves' hyperthyroidism that later progressed to Graves' ophthalmopathy. Specimen: blood. The V and J genes are TRBV19 and TRBJ2-6; D gene uncertain. CDR3 residues: CASSRYSGANVLTF. The CDR3 DNA follows: TGTGCCAGTAGCAGGTATTCTGGGGCCAACGTCCTGACTTTC.